These 20 T cell receptor beta chains came from one sample sequenced in a study of T cell responses to AZD1222 COVID-19 vaccine. Assay: immunoSEQ multiplex PCR; the TCRdb copy retains only in-frame clones and omits some. The table has some 180,000 clones, just under 95% seen once. The source material was peripheral blood, sampled 28 days after the second dose of the MenACWY control vaccine. The receptors were sampled from an adult who received the MenACWY meningococcal vaccine as a control.

This clone was counted once. The gene calls are TRBV28 and TRBJ1-2; unclear D gene. This CDR3 region has 11 residues. Trimming took off 5 bases at V and 4 bases at J, with 5 bases between the two ends. Germline V lookup: CDR1 MDHEN, CDR2 SYDVKM. The CDR3 nucleotides are TGTGCCAGCAGTCGGGCCTATGGCTACACCTTC. Encoded protein: CASSRAYGYTF.

This chain uses TRBV7-9 with TRBJ1-2; no firm D call. Per the germline V gene, CDR1 is SEHNR and CDR2 is FQNEAQ (reference sequence). The CDR3 is 12 residues long. Trimming took off 5 bases at V and 6 bases at J, with 10 bases between the two ends. The CDR3 loop reads CASSPRGDGYTF. DNA for the CDR3: TGTGCCAGCAGCCCTCGTGGGGATGGCTACACCTTC.

The rearrangement uses TRBV29-1 and TRBJ1-2; 7 bases are a match to TRBD1. Germline CDR1 is SQVTM and CDR2 is ANQGSEA. With V trimmed by 6 bases and J by 7 bases, 8 bases remained unmatched. This CDR3 region has 12 residues. The CDR3 loop is CSVAGTALGYTF. The DNA for the CDR3 is TGCAGCGTGGCCGGGACAGCTCTTGGCTACACCTTC.

The chain links TRBV6-1 to TRBJ1-5; D unclear. This CDR3 is built from 14 residues. Germline V gene data show CDR1 as MNHNS and CDR2 as SASEGT. V was pared by 2 bases and J by 1 base, with 6 bases between. CDR3 amino acids: CASSENWSNQPQHF. CDR3 bases: TGTGCCAGCAGTGAAAACTGGAGCAATCAGCCCCAGCATTTT.

The V gene is TRBV5-1, the J gene TRBJ2-1; tentatively, D is TRBD2 (7 bases). Trimming left V 4 bases short and J 8 bases short, with 16 bases between. This CDR3 comprises 14 residues. Looked up from germline, CDR1 is SGHRS and CDR2 is YFSETQ. In DNA form, the CDR3 reads TGCGCCAGCAGCCGCGAGGGGGGGCTTGATGAGCAGTTCTTC. Translation: CASSREGGLDEQFF.

V is TRBV3-1 (or the pseudogene TRBV3-2) and J is TRBJ1-1, with D unclear. The germline CDR1 and CDR2 sequences are LGHDT and YNNKEL (reference sequence). The CDR3 is 12 residues long. Trimming left V 4 bases short and J 7 bases short, with 10 bases between. The CDR3 coding sequence is TGTGCCAGCAGCCCCTACGAGGGTGAAGCTTTCTTT. Its protein is CASSPYEGEAFF.

This rearrangement joins TRBV27 to TRBJ1-2, with a tentative D call TRBD1 (5 bases). The germline V gene encodes CDR1 MNHEY and CDR2 SMNVEV (reference sequence). The CDR3 contains 15 residues. Trimming shortened V by 1 base and J by 9 bases, and 18 bases separated the two germline ends. The chain's CDR3 is CASSLYGGLWFSYTF. The DNA of the CDR3 is TGTGCCAGCAGTTTATACGGGGGACTATGGTTTAGCTACACCTTC.

The chain recombines TRBV7-9 with TRBJ2-2, with D unclear. Germline V gene sequence: CDR1 SEHNR, CDR2 FQNEAQ (reference sequence). With 1 base removed from V and 4 bases from J, the gap between germline ends came to 10 bases. This CDR3 comprises 15 residues. In DNA, the CDR3 is TGTGCCAGCAGCTTAGGGCAGTCGCCCACCGGGGAGCTGTTTTTT. It codes for CASSLGQSPTGELFF.

The gene calls are TRBV19 and TRBJ2-7; D is unclear. Germline loops: CDR1 LNHDA, CDR2 SQIVND (reference sequence). CDR3 length equals 17 residues. The V end lost 1 base, the J end lost 0 bases, and 16 bases lay between the germline ends. Here the CDR3 DNA reads TGTGCCAGTAGTATAGCTTCGACCGCGTTCTCCTCCTACGAGCAGTACTTC. Residues: CASSIASTAFSSYEQYF. The variable domain in full, with the rest retrieved from reference TRBV19 and TRBJ2-7, is DGGITQSPKYLFRKEGQNVTLSCEQNLNHDAMYWYRQDPGQGLRLIYYSQIVNDFQKGDIAEGYSVSREKKESFPLTVTSAQKNPTAFYLCASSIASTAFSSYEQYFGPGTRLTVT.

This sequence joins TRBV5-1 and TRBJ1-1; D call uncertain. Per the germline V gene, CDR1 is SGHRS and CDR2 is YFSETQ. CDR3 size: 15 residues. The V and J ends lost 4 bases and 1 base respectively, with 14 bases between them. CDR3 nucleotide sequence: TGCGCCAGCAGCCGGGAGAGTTTGGGGAACACTGAAGCTTTCTTT. Protein sequence: CASSRESLGNTEAFF. The complete variable domain, with remaining parts taken from reference TRBV5-1 and TRBJ1-1, reads KAGVTQTPRYLIKTRGQQVTLSCSPISGHRSVSWYQQTPGQGLQFLFEYFSETQRNKGNFPGRFSGRQFSNSRSEMNVSTLELGDSALYLCASSRESLGNTEAFFGQGTRLTVV.

V is TRBV27 and J is TRBJ1-5, with TRBD1 matching over 7 bases. This CDR3 has 16 amino acids. The V and J ends lost 5 bases and 1 base, in that order; junction bases with no gene match: 8. The germline gives CDR1 MNHEY, CDR2 SMNVEV (reference sequence). The CDR3 bases are TGTGCCAGCAGTCCCCAGGGGACAGTCAGCAATCAGCCCCAGCATTTT. This sequence encodes CASSPQGTVSNQPQHF.

This clone has just one count. The V and J genes are TRBV5-1 and TRBJ1-2; TRBD1 aligns across 9 bases. There are 15 residues in the CDR3. Trimming took 4 bases from V and 0 from J; bases not matched to a gene: 4. CDR1 is SGHRS, CDR2 YFSETQ, per germline. CDR3 amino acids: CASSVGTGPNYGYTF. The CDR3 nucleotides read TGCGCCAGCAGCGTAGGGACAGGGCCTAACTATGGCTACACCTTC.

The chain couples TRBV3-1 (or the pseudogene TRBV3-2) to TRBJ1-6; D gene uncertain. CDR1 is LGHDT, CDR2 YNNKEL, per germline (reference sequence). V was clipped by 4 bases and J by 7 bases, with 20 bases between them. This CDR3 has 17 residues. CDR3 amino acids: CASSPTPPVEKNSPLHF. CDR3 in DNA: TGTGCCAGCAGCCCCACCCCTCCGGTCGAGAAAAATTCACCCCTCCACTTT.

V and J are TRBV6-5 and TRBJ1-5; D is perhaps TRBD1 (6 bases). This CDR3 is 13 amino acids long. Germline CDR1 and CDR2: MNHEY and SVGAGI. Trimming removed 9 bases at V and 2 bases at J, with 11 bases between. In DNA, the CDR3 is TGTGCCAGTACAGGGTTCGGCAATCAGCCCCAGCATTTT. Its protein product is CASTGFGNQPQHF.

V is TRBV3-1 (or the pseudogene TRBV3-2) and J is TRBJ1-2; maybe TRBD1 (5 bases). Per the germline V gene, CDR1 is LGHDT and CDR2 is YNNKEL (reference sequence). The CDR3 spans 16 residues. V was clipped by 1 base and J by 6 bases, with 18 bases between them. As DNA, the CDR3 is TGTGCCAGCAGCCAAGCCGTTCAGGGAGCTACTAATGGCTACACCTTC. Translation: CASSQAVQGATNGYTF.

The gene calls are TRBV6-1 and TRBJ1-2; D unclear. Germline CDR1 MNHNS, CDR2 SASEGT. The V gene lost 1 base and the J gene lost 12 bases, with 12 bases spanning the gap. The CDR3 totals 12 residues. CDR3 nucleotides: TGTGCCAGCAGTGAAGGTTGGGTAGTAAACACCTTC. It translates to CASSEGWVVNTF.

This chain joins TRBV5-1 and TRBJ1-2; 9 bases align to TRBD1. The V gene's germline CDR1 is SGHRS and CDR2 YFSETQ. J lost 8 bases, V lost 4 bases, and 12 bases had no gene match. This CDR3 spans 15 amino acids. CDR3 residues: CASSIRDRAPGGYTF. The CDR3, as DNA: TGCGCCAGCAGCATCCGGGACAGGGCTCCGGGAGGCTACACCTTC.

This chain's CDR3 is CASSFGTGGKDTEAFF. CDR3 nucleotides: TGTGCCAGCAGTTTCGGGACAGGGGGCAAGGACACTGAAGCTTTCTTT. The rearrangement uses TRBV2 and TRBJ1-1; TRBD1 aligns across 12 bases. V lost 5 bases, J lost 3 bases, and 7 bases stayed unmatched. Germline CDR1 is SNHLY and CDR2 is FYNNEI. The CDR3 has 16 residues.

This chain joins TRBV4-1 and TRBJ1-5; D call uncertain. Germline V gives CDR1 MGHRA, CDR2 YSYEKL. The V end lost 1 base, the J end lost 0 bases, and 7 bases lay between the germline ends. CDR3 size: 15 residues. The CDR3, as DNA: TGCGCCAGCAGCCAAGCGATATTTAGCAATCAGCCCCAGCATTTT. Its protein is CASSQAIFSNQPQHF.

V gene TRBV28 combines with J gene TRBJ2-4, with D perhaps matching TRBD1 (5 bases). There are 16 residues in the CDR3. Trimming took 4 bases from V and 0 from J, leaving 13 bases between them. Germline V gene sequence: CDR1 MDHEN, CDR2 SYDVKM. CDR3 bases: TGTGCCAGCAGTTCCCCAGGGTCGGTAGCCAAAAACATTCAGTACTTC. This codes for CASSSPGSVAKNIQYF.